This T cell receptor beta chain emerged from a study of vaccination and CD4 T cells after COVID-19 (dated by TCRdb to between 2021 and 2023). Concerning the study at large: Every convalescent patient had a positive nasal swab PCR test for SARS-CoV-2, with mild disease in eight to ten patients and severe disease in one. Two doses of either the Pfizer-BioNTech BNT162b2 vaccine (n=8) or the Moderna mRNA-1273 vaccine (n=2) were administered to participants. In around nine COVID-19 convalescent patients and several infection-naive healthy vaccine recipients, the spike-specific CD4+ TCR repertoire before mRNA vaccination was compared with the repertoire after mRNA vaccination. In the convalescent cohort there were six males and four females, among whom were two Hispanic individuals, seven Caucasians, two Asians and one multiracial person. The time from the second vaccine dose to post-vaccine blood sampling had a median of around 72 days and ranged from about 14 to 241 days. Post-COVID blood samples were collected from convalescent patients a median of approximately 93 days after diagnosis, with a range of about 35 to 180 days. Culture stimuli were overlapping spike peptide pools from SARS-CoV-2 and from the common cold coronaviruses HCoV-NL63, HCoV-OC43 and HCoV-229E. In control cultures, a CEFX viral epitope pool was used as positive control, an HIV-1 Nef peptide pool was used as negative control, or no peptide was added.

Libraries were built with PCR. DNA from cultured CD4+ T cells underwent TCR sequencing with the Oncomine TCR Beta short-read assay at the Johns Hopkins FTIC core. The QIAamp micro DNA kit was used to extract genomic DNA from the cultured CD4+ T cells. Oncomine TCR Beta libraries from cultured CD4+ T cells were pooled using unique dual indexes and sequenced on an Illumina iSeq 100. Per the source publication's procedure: Non-productive sequences were removed, and CDR3s that did not start with C, did not end with F or W, or were shorter than 7 amino acids were discarded. The MANAFEST web application identified antigen-specific clonotypes by comparing peptide-stimulated wells against reference wells and other culture wells. Positive clones required FDR below 0.05, an odds ratio above 5, and productive frequency above 0.1% in at least two of three replicate wells. A clonotype was classed as cross-reactive if the clonotype showed significant expansion both in SARS-CoV-2 spike wells and in at least one common cold coronavirus spike condition. Similarity between CDR3 sequences was evaluated in R version 3.6.1 using Levenshtein distances (stringdist) and unrooted phylogenetic trees (ape). TCRdb took the public reads, trimmed them with fastp at Q25, ran MiXCR for clone calling and kept in-frame beta chains. A single entry per CDR3 protein holds the most common genes and DNA from its merged rows. In this record, the V and J calls reflect TCRdb's handling and not the investigators' own analysis. The sample table holds about 18,000 distinct CDR3 sequences, of which around two fifths were seen once. The top ten clonotypes cover 7.2% of the sample.

Note on this clonotype: No cognate antigen has been identified for it. No per-base quality is available; no much larger clone lies one base away.

The full study reports these points: The median count of SARS-CoV-2-reactive clonotypes went up from 21 after infection to about 40 after vaccination, although the change was not significant. The study included relatively few convalescent patients and did not analyze early timepoints after natural infection. Among convalescent patients, a median about 86% of the SARS-CoV-2-reactive clones seen after vaccination appeared only after vaccination, which suggests priming specific to the vaccine. Of the vaccine-specific clones in convalescent patients, 304 of 307, or nearly all, reacted only to SARS-CoV-2 spike and did not cross-react with common cold coronaviruses.

This sample's treatment or condition label indicates: approximately 11-day PBMC culture with coronavirus spike peptide pools or control peptides (ViraFEST assay). The study used the ViraFEST assay, which expanded antigen-specific T cells with peptide pools and then identified expanded clonotypes by TCR sequencing. The positive SARS-CoV-2 PCR tests of the convalescent patients were dated from March to December 2020, before the Alpha, Beta and Delta variants emerged in the United States. Approximately 2.1 million PBMCs per well were cultured in IMDM with roughly 5% human AB serum and around 10 IU/ml IL-2, plus 10 ug/ml peptide pools. Half of the culture medium was replaced with fresh IL-2-containing medium on days 3 and 7. After 10 to 11 days of culture, CD4+ T cells were isolated by negative selection with the EasySep CD4+ T cell isolation kit. Ficoll-Paque Plus gradient centrifugation was used to isolate PBMCs from whole blood, and the isolated PBMCs were then either used fresh or cryopreserved at -140C. Culture conditions were generally each tested in triplicate wells.

CDR3 length: 12 amino acids, cysteine to phenylalanine. Only the CDR3 portion is preserved as DNA: 36 bases, with reading frame beginning at the first base. The germline V gene sets CDR1 to SGHTA and CDR2 to FQGNSA. V is shortened by 5 bases, J by 3 bases, and the region joining them spans 7 bases. The source of this sequence is a human donor who had recovered from COVID-19. Recombination joined TRBV7-2 with TRBJ2-5; the D region possibly corresponds to TRBD2 (5 bases align). Sequenced material: CD4+ T cells from blood, cultured in vitro, taken after SARS-CoV-2 vaccination. The CDR3 reads CASSPTKETQYF. The DNA sequence is as follows: TGTGCCAGCAGCCCGACTAAAGAGACCCAGTACTTC.